Listed below are T cell receptor beta chains from one sample, sequenced in a study of OX40 agonist ivuxolimab in advanced cancers. Assay: immunoSEQ multiplex PCR; the TCRdb copy retains only in-frame clones and omits some. Of 60,000 to 85,000 clones listed, about 89% are singletons. The sequences come from CD4+ or CD8+ T cells sorted from blood, collected in a trial of the OX40 agonist ivuxolimab. The receptors derive from an adult with an advanced solid tumor such as melanoma, head and neck, liver or kidney cancer. The CDR3 runs from the conserved cysteine through the conserved F or W. Each record gives: J gene, V gene, CDR3 protein.

>TRBJ2-2|TRBV5-5
CASSFRGVSNTGELFF
>TRBJ2-7|TRBV7-9
CASSPGDGGEQYF
>TRBJ2-1|TRBV9
CASSSSYEQFF
>TRBJ2-7|TRBV5-4
CASSLGLSSYEQYF
>TRBJ2-7|TRBV25-1
CASSENGNIHEQYF
>TRBJ1-1|TRBV6-1
CASSVGTLNTEAFF
>TRBJ2-1|TRBV27
CASSETGGGYNEQFF
>TRBJ1-5|TRBV18
CASSGVGGRGNQPQHF
>TRBJ2-7|TRBV27
CASSTLFGQRGFTYEQYF
>TRBJ1-5|TRBV19
CASSVQGLIDQPQHF
>TRBJ1-1|TRBV11-3
CASSLGNLGTEAFF
>TRBJ2-1|TRBV30
CAWKRTSGAYNEQFF
>TRBJ2-5|TRBV7-6
CASSSRETQYF
>TRBJ1-5|TRBV5-1
CASSLDSYSNQPQHF
>TRBJ1-3|TRBV4-2
CASSQDRGAGNTIYF
>TRBJ2-1|TRBV7-3
CASSQLRGSWDEQFF
>TRBJ2-3|TRBV9
CASSGLAGADTQYF
>TRBJ2-1|TRBV30
CAWSGSGRALNEQFF
>TRBJ2-3|TRBV5-1
CASTSGASTDTQYF
>TRBJ2-2|TRBV5-1
CASSSQLAGVPGELFF
>TRBJ1-2|TRBV2
CASSDIGGNGYTF
>TRBJ2-2|TRBV6-6
CASKSGGFTGELFF
>TRBJ2-6|TRBV7-2
CASSSGANVLTF
>TRBJ1-4|TRBV28
CASNPPGTGGEKLFF
>TRBJ2-2|TRBV7-9
CASSSDINTGELFF
>TRBJ2-1|TRBV2
CASSIDRNEQFF